A single sample gave rise to the 23 T cell receptor beta chains below, sequenced in a study of blood T cell repertoires in COVID-19. Only in-frame clones appear in the TCRdb table, and some are missing; sequencing was by immunoSEQ multiplex PCR. The sample holds more than 130,000 clones, approximately 80% seen once. The sequenced material came from peripheral blood. These receptors came from a woman older than 75 in a cohort sampled during active or convalescent COVID-19.

This chain connects TRBV18 to TRBJ2-5, with D perhaps TRBD1 (6 bases). Germline V gene sequence: CDR1 KGHSH, CDR2 LQKENI. The CDR3 extends over 16 amino acids. Trimming removed 0 bases at V and 4 bases at J, with 15 bases between. This chain's CDR3 is CASSPPGDIPRETQYF. CDR3 DNA sequence: TGTGCCAGCTCACCACCGGGGGACATTCCCCGAGAGACCCAGTACTTC.

The chain is built from TRBV5-6 and TRBJ1-2; the D gene is possibly TRBD1 (6 bases). The CDR3 spans 13 residues. The ends were cut back, 3 bases at V and 4 bases at J, with 10 bases in the middle. The germline gives CDR1 SGHDT, CDR2 YYEEEE. The CDR3 sequence is CASSSGVSYGYTF. The CDR3 DNA follows: TGTGCCAGCAGCTCAGGGGTAAGCTATGGCTACACCTTC.

The CDR3 coding sequence is TGTGCCAGCAGCGTAGGGTCCACCGGGACATCTTATGGCTACACCTTC. It specifies CASSVGSTGTSYGYTF. The J gene is TRBJ1-2, the V gene TRBV9; tentative D call: TRBD1 (6 bases). In germline, CDR1 is SGDLS, CDR2 YYNGEE. V lost 0 bases, J lost 5 bases, and 17 bases lay in between. The CDR3 has 16 residues.

The V call is TRBV5-4, the J call TRBJ2-3, with 11 bases identical to TRBD2. This CDR3 comprises 15 residues. Per germline, CDR1 SGHNT and CDR2 YYREEE (reference sequence). The ends lost 4 bases at V and 5 bases at J; junction bases unmatched: 6. The CDR3 coding sequence is TGTGCCAGCAGCAAACCGGGACTAGCGGAAGATACGCAGTATTTT. Its protein product is CASSKPGLAEDTQYF.

CDR3 DNA: TGTGCCAGCAGCTCCGGTCTAGCGGGGGCAGATACGCAGTATTTT. Residues: CASSSGLAGADTQYF. The V gene is TRBV7-9, the J gene TRBJ2-3; 10 nucleotides line up with TRBD2. Germline loops: CDR1 SEHNR, CDR2 FQNEAQ (reference sequence). This CDR3 is built from 15 residues. V dropped 4 bases and J dropped 4; count of bases not matched to a gene: 5.

This rearrangement joins TRBV25-1 to TRBJ2-4, with TRBD1 matching over 12 bases. This CDR3 is built from 16 residues. In germline, CDR1 is MGHDK, CDR2 SYGVNS. J lost 3 bases, V lost 10 bases, and 10 bases had no gene match. In nucleotides, the CDR3 is TGTGCCACCCCCGGGACAGGGGGCGCCTTCAAAAACATTCAGTACTTC. Translation gives CATPGTGGAFKNIQYF.

The chain uses TRBV15 and TRBJ1-3; D is uncertain. V lost 0 bases and J 4 bases, leaving 4 bases between the germline ends. Germline CDR1 is LNHNV and CDR2 is YYDKDF (reference sequence). CDR3 size: 13 residues. The CDR3 DNA follows: TGTGCCACCAGCAGAGATTCGGGAAACACCATATATTTT. Protein product: CATSRDSGNTIYF.

The chain combines TRBV7-3 with TRBJ1-6; tentative D call: TRBD1 (6 bases). Germline V lookup: CDR1 SGHTA, CDR2 FQGTGA. This CDR3 has 14 amino acids. Trimming pared 5 bases from V and 10 bases from J, leaving 15 bases between. The CDR3: CASSQQGSGSPLHF. The CDR3 DNA reads as TGTGCCAGCAGCCAACAGGGTTCGGGGTCACCCCTCCACTTT.

J is TRBJ1-1 and V is TRBV6-5; 8 bases map to TRBD1. Germline-derived CDR1 and CDR2 are MNHEY and SVGAGI. V lost 5 bases to trimming and J lost 2 bases; unmatched junction nucleotides: 7. The CDR3 has 15 residues. The chain's CDR3 is CASSIRTGINTEAFF. In DNA, the CDR3 is TGTGCCAGCAGTATACGGACAGGGATCAACACTGAAGCTTTCTTT.

The rearrangement joins TRBV7-8 to TRBJ1-2; D is ambiguous. Trimming left V 5 bases short and J 4 bases short, with 11 bases between. Germline CDR1 is SGHVS and CDR2 is FQNEAQ. The CDR3 covers 13 residues. The CDR3 is CASSLGRSYGYTF. CDR3 nucleotides: TGTGCCAGCAGCCTTGGCAGGTCCTATGGCTACACCTTC. Based on the CDR3 plus reference TRBV7-8 and TRBJ1-2, the full variable domain is GAGVSQSPRYKVAKRGQDVALRCDPISGHVSLFWYQQALGQGPEFLTYFQNEAQLDKSGLPSDRFFAERPEGSVSTLKIQRTQQEDSAVYLCASSLGRSYGYTFGSGTRLTVV.

The genes are TRBV9 and TRBJ2-3; D gene ambiguous. CDR1 is SGDLS and CDR2 is YYNGEE in the germline V gene. Deletions cut 4 bases from V and 5 bases from J, with 20 bases between. The CDR3 runs to 16 residues. CDR3 DNA: TGTGCCAGCAGCTTGACGGTCACAGAGCCAAAAGATACGCAGTATTTT. Translation gives CASSLTVTEPKDTQYF.

The chain joins TRBV28 to TRBJ2-2, with 7 bases matching TRBD2. After removal of 4 bases from V and 10 bases from J, the junction contained 12 bases not matched to a gene. This CDR3 has 15 amino acids. Germline V CDR1 and CDR2: MDHEN, SYDVKM. CDR3 nucleotides: TGTGCCAGCAGTTCCTTCGGGGGGTCTGGCCTGGAGCTGTTTTTT. Its protein product is CASSSFGGSGLELFF.

The J gene is TRBJ1-2, the V gene TRBV6-5, with 9 bases identical to TRBD1. The CDR3 is 14 amino acids. CDR1 and CDR2 (germline): MNHEY, SVGAGI. Trimming removed 5 bases from V and 8 bases from J; junction bases left unmatched: 9. In DNA form, the CDR3 reads TGTGCCAGCAGTACACGGGACAGGGTGGGCGGCTACACCTTC. Its protein product is CASSTRDRVGGYTF.

The chain recombines TRBV14 with TRBJ2-5; D unclear. CDR3 length equals 13 residues. Trimming took off 1 base at V and 6 bases at J, with 9 bases between the two ends. Germline V gene data show CDR1 as SGHDN and CDR2 as FVKESK. Here the CDR3 reads CASSQGPLQTQYF. The CDR3 bases are TGTGCCAGCAGCCAAGGTCCCCTCCAGACCCAGTACTTC.

The chain combines TRBV7-3 with TRBJ2-7; 12 bases line up with TRBD2. Trimming removed 4 bases from V and 2 bases from J; junction bases left unmatched: 3. Germline CDR1 reads SGHTA; CDR2 reads FQGTGA. The CDR3 is 15 amino acids. The CDR3: CASSSWTSGAYEQYF. The DNA for the CDR3 is TGTGCCAGCAGCTCTTGGACTAGCGGGGCCTACGAGCAGTACTTC.

The chain recombines TRBV16 with TRBJ1-4, with 7 bases fitting TRBD1. The CDR3 runs 14 residues. The J segment lost 7 bases and the V segment lost 2 bases, leaving 4 bases of the junction unmatched. CDR1 and CDR2 from the germline V gene are KGHSY and FQNENV. Here the CDR3 DNA reads TGTGCCAGCAGCCAAAGCAGGGGGGCTGAAAAACTGTTTTTT. It encodes CASSQSRGAEKLFF.

A note on this clone: This CDR3 is also generated by other DNA sequences in the sample. This chain uses TRBV19 with TRBJ1-6, with 8 bases lining up with TRBD1. Germline CDR1 and CDR2: LNHDA and SQIVND (reference sequence). The trim removed 9 bases at V and 7 bases at J, leaving 2 bases unmatched. This CDR3 has 12 amino acids. In DNA, the CDR3 is TGTGCCAGCCGGGACAGGAATTCACCCCTCCACTTT. It translates to CASRDRNSPLHF.

The rearrangement joins TRBV4-1 to TRBJ2-1; D gene uncertain. V was shortened by 2 bases and J by 10 bases, with 18 bases between the two germline ends. The CDR3 covers 15 residues. Germline V gives CDR1 MGHRA, CDR2 YSYEKL. CDR3 protein: CASSQSRLQLAEQFF. The CDR3 nucleotides are TGCGCCAGCAGCCAAAGCCGCCTACAGCTGGCGGAGCAGTTCTTC.

This clone was observed a handful of times. The J gene is TRBJ1-1, the V gene TRBV5-5, with 9 bases aligning to TRBD1. Per germline, CDR1 SGHKS and CDR2 YYEKEE (reference sequence). The CDR3 totals 13 residues. After removal of 5 bases from V and 8 bases from J, the junction contained 7 bases not matched to a gene. For the CDR3, the DNA is TGTGCCAGCAGACCTCGGGACAGGGCGGAAGCTTTCTTT. This translates into CASRPRDRAEAFF.

The chain carries TRBV7-2 and TRBJ2-1, with TRBD2 matching over 7 bases. After removal of 2 bases from V and 0 bases from J, the junction contained 4 bases not matched to a gene. Germline values: CDR1 SGHTA, CDR2 FQGNSA. The length of the CDR3 is 16 residues. The CDR3, as DNA: TGTGCCAGCAGCTTACTGGGGGGGAGCTCCTACAATGAGCAGTTCTTC. Its translation is CASSLLGGSSYNEQFF.

V gene TRBV28 combines with J gene TRBJ1-5, with D hard to call. The length of the CDR3 is 15 residues. Germline values: CDR1 MDHEN, CDR2 SYDVKM. V gave up 5 bases and J gave up 0 bases, with 11 bases separating them. The DNA of the CDR3 is TGTGCCAGCAGTCCCCCCGCCTATAGCAATCAGCCCCAGCATTTT. Protein product: CASSPPAYSNQPQHF.

The rearrangement links TRBV30 to TRBJ2-5, with 10 bases fitting TRBD2. J lost 5 bases, V lost 2 bases, and 11 bases had no gene match. The CDR3 extends over 16 amino acids. Germline CDR1 and CDR2: GTSNPN and SVGIG (reference sequence). CDR3: CAWSSPQREGWETQYF. DNA for the CDR3: TGTGCCTGGAGTTCTCCCCAGCGGGAGGGATGGGAGACCCAGTACTTC.

J is TRBJ2-3 and V is TRBV5-6; 10 bases are a match to TRBD1. This CDR3 has 16 amino acids. V was clipped by 1 base and J by 2 bases; unmatched bases: 4. Looked up from germline, CDR1 is SGHDT and CDR2 is YYEEEE. The CDR3 DNA follows: TGTGCCAGCAGCTTGAGGACAGGGGGATTCACAGATACGCAGTATTTT. Protein product: CASSLRTGGFTDTQYF.